The clone carrying this T cell receptor (beta chain) has a handful of counts. The target antigen is unknown. A second PCR, run for roughly 7 to 12 cycles, used a sample-barcoded 5' primer plus a J-beta primer mix. Each of the cDNA molecules was tagged by a template-switch adaptor with 12 random nucleotides. In TCRdb, the 5' RACE reads were re-called with MiXCR into one record per CDR3 protein. The sample contains some 1.5 million distinct CDR3 sequences, about 30% of which appear only once. V shed 7 bases and J shed 0 bases, with 13 bases lying between them. This CDR3 is built from 15 residues. This entry is derived from a study of blood T cells in healthy people across ages. Whole-study results and caveats: Estimates of diversity drawn from one million T cells were considered underestimates.

Each donor supplied approximately 10 milliliters of peripheral blood. Each sample yielded at least 5 micrograms of PBMC total RNA. The chain is built from TRBV12-3 or TRBV12-4 and TRBJ1-3; D unresolved. This clonotype was obtained from a woman aged 25 to 39 in good health. Sequencing was carried out using blood. This CDR3 is CASIHDPFSGNTIYF. The CDR3 DNA follows: TGTGCCAGCATTCACGATCCCTTCTCTGGAAACACCATATATTTT.